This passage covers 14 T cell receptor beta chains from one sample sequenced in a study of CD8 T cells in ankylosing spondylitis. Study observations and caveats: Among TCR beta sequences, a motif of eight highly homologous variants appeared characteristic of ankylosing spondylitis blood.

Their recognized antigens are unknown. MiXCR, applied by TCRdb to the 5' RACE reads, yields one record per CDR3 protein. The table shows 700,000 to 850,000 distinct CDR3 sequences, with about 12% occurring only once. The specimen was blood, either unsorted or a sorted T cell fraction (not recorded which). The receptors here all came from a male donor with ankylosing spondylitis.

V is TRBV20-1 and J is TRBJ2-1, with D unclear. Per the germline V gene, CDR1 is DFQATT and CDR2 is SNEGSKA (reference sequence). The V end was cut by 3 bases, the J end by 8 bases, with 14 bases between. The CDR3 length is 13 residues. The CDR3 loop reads CSARTPGWDEQFF. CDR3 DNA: TGCAGTGCTAGGACGCCTGGATGGGATGAGCAGTTCTTC.

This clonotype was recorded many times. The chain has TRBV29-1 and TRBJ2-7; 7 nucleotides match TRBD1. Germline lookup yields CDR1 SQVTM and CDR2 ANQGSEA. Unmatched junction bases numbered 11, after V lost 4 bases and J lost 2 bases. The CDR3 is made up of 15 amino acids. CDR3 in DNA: TGCAGCGTTGTAAAACCCTGGACAGGTACCTACGAGCAGTACTTC. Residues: CSVVKPWTGTYEQYF.

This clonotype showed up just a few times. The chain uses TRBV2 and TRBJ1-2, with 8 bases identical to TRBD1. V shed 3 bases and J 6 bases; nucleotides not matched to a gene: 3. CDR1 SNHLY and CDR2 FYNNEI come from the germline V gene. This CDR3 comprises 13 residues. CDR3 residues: CASSEDRVDGYTF. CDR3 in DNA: TGTGCCAGCAGTGAGGACAGGGTCGATGGCTACACCTTC.

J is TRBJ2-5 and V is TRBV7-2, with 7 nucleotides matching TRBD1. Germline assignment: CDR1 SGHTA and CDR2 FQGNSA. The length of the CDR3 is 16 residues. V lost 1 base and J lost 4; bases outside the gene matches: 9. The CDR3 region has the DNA TGTGCCAGCAGCTTAGGTGGCAGGGGGTCCCCAGAGACCCAGTACTTC. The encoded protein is CASSLGGRGSPETQYF.

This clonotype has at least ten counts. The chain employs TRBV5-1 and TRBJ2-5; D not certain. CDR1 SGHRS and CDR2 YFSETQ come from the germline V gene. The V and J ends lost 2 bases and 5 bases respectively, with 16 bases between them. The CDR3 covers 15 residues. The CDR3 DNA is TGCGCCAGCAGCTTATTTCAAAGGACGATCGAGACCCAGTACTTC. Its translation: CASSLFQRTIETQYF.

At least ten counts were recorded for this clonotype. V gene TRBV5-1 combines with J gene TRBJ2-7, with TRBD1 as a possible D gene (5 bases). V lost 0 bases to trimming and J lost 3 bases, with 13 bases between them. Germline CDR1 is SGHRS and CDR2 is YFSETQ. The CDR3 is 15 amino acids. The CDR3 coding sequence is TGCGCCAGCAGCTTGGATCCAGGGCAGCACTACGAGCAGTACTTC. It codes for CASSLDPGQHYEQYF.

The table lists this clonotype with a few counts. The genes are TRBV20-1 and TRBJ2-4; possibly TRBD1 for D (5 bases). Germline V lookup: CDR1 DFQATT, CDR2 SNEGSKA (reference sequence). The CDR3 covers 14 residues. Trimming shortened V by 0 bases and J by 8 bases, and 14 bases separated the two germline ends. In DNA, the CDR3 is TGCAGTGCTAGAGACGCTAGGGGCAGTGACATTCAGTACTTC. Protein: CSARDARGSDIQYF.

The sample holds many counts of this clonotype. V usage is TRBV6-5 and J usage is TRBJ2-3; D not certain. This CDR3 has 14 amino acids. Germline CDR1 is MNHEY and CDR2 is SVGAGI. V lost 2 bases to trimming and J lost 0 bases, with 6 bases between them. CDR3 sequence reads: CASSYRRSTDTQYF. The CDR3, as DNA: TGTGCCAGCAGTTACCGCAGAAGCACAGATACGCAGTATTTT.

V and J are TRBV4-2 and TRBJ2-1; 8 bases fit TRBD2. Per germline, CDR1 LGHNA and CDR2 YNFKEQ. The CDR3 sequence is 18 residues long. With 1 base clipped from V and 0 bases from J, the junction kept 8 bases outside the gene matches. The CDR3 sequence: CASSQVFRLASSYNEQFF. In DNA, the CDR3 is TGTGCCAGCAGCCAAGTCTTCCGACTAGCGAGCTCCTACAATGAGCAGTTCTTC.

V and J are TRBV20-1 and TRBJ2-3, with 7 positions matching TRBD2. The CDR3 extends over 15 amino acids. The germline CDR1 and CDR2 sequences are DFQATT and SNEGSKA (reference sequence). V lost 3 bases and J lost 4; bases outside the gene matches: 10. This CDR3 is CSARDPRTRPDTQYF. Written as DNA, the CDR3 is TGCAGTGCTAGGGATCCCAGGACTAGACCAGATACGCAGTATTTT.

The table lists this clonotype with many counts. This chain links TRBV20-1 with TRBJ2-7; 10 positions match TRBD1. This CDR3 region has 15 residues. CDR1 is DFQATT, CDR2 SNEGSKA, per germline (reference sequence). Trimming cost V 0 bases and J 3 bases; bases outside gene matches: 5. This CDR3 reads CSAREKGQGLYEQYF. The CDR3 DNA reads TGCAGTGCTAGAGAGAAGGGACAGGGGCTCTACGAGCAGTACTTC.

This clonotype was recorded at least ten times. For the CDR3, the DNA is TGTGCCAGCAGCCGGACAGGGGCAGCCTACGAGCAGTACTTC. This encodes CASSRTGAAYEQYF. The V call is TRBV7-2, the J call TRBJ2-7; 9 bases are shared with TRBD1. Germline-derived CDR1 and CDR2 are SGHTA and FQGNSA. CDR3 length: 14 residues. J lost 2 bases, V lost 5 bases, and 4 bases had no gene match. Combining the CDR3 with reference TRBV7-2 and TRBJ2-7 gives the whole variable domain GAGVSQSPSNKVTEKGKDVELRCDPISGHTALYWYRQSLGQGLEFLIYFQGNSAPDKSGLPSDRFSAERTGGSVSTLTIQRTQQEDSAVYLCASSRTGAAYEQYFGPGTRLTVT.

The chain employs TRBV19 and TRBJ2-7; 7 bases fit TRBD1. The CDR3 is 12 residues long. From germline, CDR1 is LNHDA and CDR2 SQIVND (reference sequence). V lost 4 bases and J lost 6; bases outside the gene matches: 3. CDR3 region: CASSTRDSEQYF. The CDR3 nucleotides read TGTGCCAGTAGTACCCGGGACAGCGAGCAGTACTTC.

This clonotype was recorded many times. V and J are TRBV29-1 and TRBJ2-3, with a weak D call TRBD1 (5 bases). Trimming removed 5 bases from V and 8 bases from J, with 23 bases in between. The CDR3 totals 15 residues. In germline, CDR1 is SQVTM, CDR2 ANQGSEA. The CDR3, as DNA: TGCAGCGTTCGTGGCGGACACCTTAATTATGGTACGCAGTATTTT. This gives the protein CSVRGGHLNYGTQYF.